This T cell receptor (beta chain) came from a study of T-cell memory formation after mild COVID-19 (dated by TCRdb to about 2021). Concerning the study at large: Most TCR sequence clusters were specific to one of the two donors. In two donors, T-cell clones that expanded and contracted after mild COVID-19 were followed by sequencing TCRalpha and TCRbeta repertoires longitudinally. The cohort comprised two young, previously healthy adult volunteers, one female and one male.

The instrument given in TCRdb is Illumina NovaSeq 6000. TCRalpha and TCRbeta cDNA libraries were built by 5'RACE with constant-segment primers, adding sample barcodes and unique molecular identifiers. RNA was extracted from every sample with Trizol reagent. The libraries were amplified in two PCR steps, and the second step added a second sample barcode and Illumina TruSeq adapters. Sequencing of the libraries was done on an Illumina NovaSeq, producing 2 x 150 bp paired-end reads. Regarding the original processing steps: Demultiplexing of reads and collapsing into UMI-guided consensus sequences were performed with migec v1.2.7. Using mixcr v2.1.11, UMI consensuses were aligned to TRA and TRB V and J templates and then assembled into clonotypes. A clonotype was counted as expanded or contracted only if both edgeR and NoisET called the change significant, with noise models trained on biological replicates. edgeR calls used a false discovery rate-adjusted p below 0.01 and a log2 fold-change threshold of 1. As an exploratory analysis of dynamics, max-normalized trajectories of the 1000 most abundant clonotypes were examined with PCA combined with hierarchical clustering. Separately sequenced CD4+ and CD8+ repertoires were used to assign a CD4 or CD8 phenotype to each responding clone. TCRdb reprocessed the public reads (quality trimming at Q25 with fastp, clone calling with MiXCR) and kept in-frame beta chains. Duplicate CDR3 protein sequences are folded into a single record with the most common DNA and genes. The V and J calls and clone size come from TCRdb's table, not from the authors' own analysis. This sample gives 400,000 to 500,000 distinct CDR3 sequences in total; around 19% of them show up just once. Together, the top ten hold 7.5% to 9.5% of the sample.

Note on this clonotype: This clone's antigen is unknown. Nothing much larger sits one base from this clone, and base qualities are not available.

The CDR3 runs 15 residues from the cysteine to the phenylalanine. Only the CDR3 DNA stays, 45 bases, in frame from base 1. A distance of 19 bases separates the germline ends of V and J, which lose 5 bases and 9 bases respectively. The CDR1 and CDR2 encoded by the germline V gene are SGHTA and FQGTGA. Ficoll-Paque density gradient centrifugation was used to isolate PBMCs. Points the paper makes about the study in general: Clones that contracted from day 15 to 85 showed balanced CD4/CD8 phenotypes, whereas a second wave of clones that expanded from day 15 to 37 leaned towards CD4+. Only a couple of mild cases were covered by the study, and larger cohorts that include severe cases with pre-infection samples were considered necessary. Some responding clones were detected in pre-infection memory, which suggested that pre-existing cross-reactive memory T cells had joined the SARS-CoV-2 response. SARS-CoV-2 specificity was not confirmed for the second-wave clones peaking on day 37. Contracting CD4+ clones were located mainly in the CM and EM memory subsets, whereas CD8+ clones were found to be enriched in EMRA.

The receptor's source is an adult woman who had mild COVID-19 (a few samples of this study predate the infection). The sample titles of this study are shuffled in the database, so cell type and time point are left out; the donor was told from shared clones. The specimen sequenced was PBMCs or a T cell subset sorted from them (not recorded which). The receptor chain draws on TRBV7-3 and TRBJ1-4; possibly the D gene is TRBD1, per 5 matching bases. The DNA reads TGTGCCAGCAGCACCACCAGGGAGGTCGATAAAAAACTGTTTTTT. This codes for CASSTTREVDKKLFF.